Following are 32 T cell receptor beta chains from one sample sequenced in a study of radiotherapy plus CTLA-4 blockade in lung cancer. Using immunoSEQ multiplex PCR, the repertoire was profiled, and TCRdb retains in-frame clones only, with some absent. Among some 64,000 clones listed, about 72% were seen once. Sequenced here: peripheral blood, sampled from a patient treated with radiotherapy plus ipilimumab. Receptors were obtained from a human donor with non-small cell lung cancer who had a complete response to radiotherapy plus ipilimumab.

The count of this clone is one. The chain has TRBV30 and TRBJ2-1; D is uncertain. Trimming shortened V by 0 bases and J by 4 bases, and 16 bases separated the two germline ends. Germline V lookup: CDR1 GTSNPN, CDR2 SVGIG (reference sequence). The CDR3 spans 16 residues. CDR3 protein: CAWSVGTAILYNEQFF. The CDR3 DNA reads as TGTGCCTGGAGTGTGGGAACAGCGATCCTTTACAATGAGCAGTTCTTC.

The chain links TRBV30 to TRBJ1-6; the D gene is possibly TRBD1 (5 bases). The CDR3 loop spans 13 amino acids. Germline V gene lookup returns CDR1 GTSNPN and CDR2 SVGIG (reference sequence). Trimming took 0 bases from V and 13 from J, leaving 13 bases between them. The CDR3, as DNA: TGTGCCTGGAGTGTACTCAGGGAGACTCCCCTCCACTTT. Its translation: CAWSVLRETPLHF.

The chain links TRBV4-1 to TRBJ2-7; D uncertain. The V end lost 4 bases, the J end lost 1 base, and 11 bases lay between the germline ends. CDR1 and CDR2 (germline): MGHRA, YSYEKL. The CDR3 has 14 residues. For the CDR3, the DNA is TGCGCCAGCAGCCCCTCCCGAATTTCCTACGAGCAGTACTTC. Its protein is CASSPSRISYEQYF.

This chain connects TRBV7-9 to TRBJ2-4; D gene ambiguous. V was pared by 5 bases and J by 0 bases, with 8 bases between. Germline V gives CDR1 SEHNR, CDR2 FQNEAQ (reference sequence). This CDR3 has 14 amino acids. The DNA for the CDR3 is TGTGCCAGCAGCGAAGAGCTAGCCAAAAACATTCAGTACTTC. Encoded protein: CASSEELAKNIQYF.

The chain links TRBV7-2 to TRBJ1-2, with no clear D. This CDR3 spans 12 amino acids. The V end lost 1 base, the J end lost 4 bases, and 4 bases lay between the germline ends. The germline gives CDR1 SGHTA, CDR2 FQGNSA. In nucleotides, the CDR3 is TGTGCCAGCAGCTTAGAGGGCTATGGCTACACCTTC. Protein product: CASSLEGYGYTF.

This clone was counted only a few times. The chain is built from TRBV18 and TRBJ2-1; D is possibly TRBD2 (5 bases). Between the trimmed V and J ends, which lost 2 bases and 9 bases, there was a span of 11 bases. CDR1 and CDR2 from the germline V gene are KGHSH and LQKENI. The CDR3 is made up of 13 amino acids. DNA of the CDR3: TGTGCCAGCTCACCAGAGGAGGATGGTGAGCAGTTCTTC. This translates into CASSPEEDGEQFF.

The V gene is TRBV5-4, the J gene TRBJ1-1; 8 nucleotides match TRBD1. The length of the CDR3 is 13 residues. V was clipped by 4 bases and J by 8 bases; unmatched bases: 7. Germline values: CDR1 SGHNT, CDR2 YYREEE (reference sequence). Here the CDR3 reads CASSPGQGLEAFF. CDR3 coding DNA: TGTGCCAGCAGCCCAGGACAGGGCCTAGAAGCTTTCTTT.

The genes are TRBV4-3 and TRBJ1-1; the D gene is possibly TRBD1 (6 bases). Germline lookup yields CDR1 LGHNA and CDR2 YSLEER. The CDR3 runs to 17 residues. V lost 4 bases, J lost 4 bases, and 22 bases lay in between. The DNA of the CDR3 is TGCGCCAGCAGCCTTTTCAGCCAGGGGATATCGGGCACTGAAGCTTTCTTT. Encoded protein: CASSLFSQGISGTEAFF.

The gene calls are TRBV4-3 and TRBJ1-4; D ambiguous. Deletions cut 1 base from V and 4 bases from J, with 7 bases between. The CDR3 is 14 amino acids. The germline V gene has CDR1 LGHNA and CDR2 YSLEER. CDR3 bases: TGCGCCAGCAGCCAAGCCTCGGGTAATGAAAAACTGTTTTTT. The encoded protein is CASSQASGNEKLFF.

The chain joins TRBV15 to TRBJ2-7, with TRBD1 identical over 9 bases. The CDR3 spans 14 residues. Germline V CDR1 and CDR2: LNHNV, YYDKDF (reference sequence). Trimming cost V 3 bases and J 8 bases; bases outside gene matches: 8. This chain's CDR3 is CATSSGGQGRKQYF. The CDR3 DNA reads TGTGCCACCAGCAGTGGAGGACAGGGGAGGAAGCAGTACTTC.

CDR3 sequence: CSVRGQGTDTQYF. CDR3 nucleotide sequence: TGCAGCGTTCGGGGGCAGGGCACAGATACGCAGTATTTT. The genes are TRBV29-1 and TRBJ2-3; D may correspond to TRBD1 or TRBD2 (6 bases each). The germline V and J ends were trimmed by 5 bases and 1 base, with 10 bases remaining between them. From germline, CDR1 is SQVTM and CDR2 ANQGSEA. The CDR3 has 13 residues.

This clone was seen only a few times. V usage is TRBV25-1 and J usage is TRBJ2-2; perhaps TRBD1 as D (5 bases). V lost 4 bases and J lost 3, with 15 bases in between. The CDR3 runs 16 residues. Germline CDR1 MGHDK, CDR2 SYGVNS. Here the CDR3 reads CASSGRSQGYTGELFF. Here the CDR3 DNA reads TGTGCCAGCAGTGGCCGCTCTCAGGGCTACACCGGGGAGCTGTTTTTT.

The chain is built from TRBV11-3 and TRBJ2-7; D is unresolved. Germline CDR1 and CDR2: SGHNT and YENEEA. The CDR3 sequence is 13 residues long. The ends were cut back, 4 bases at V and 3 bases at J, with 10 bases in the middle. The CDR3 is CASSYPGNYEQYV. CDR3 DNA: TGTGCCAGCAGCTACCCAGGAAACTACGAGCAGTACGTC.

The chain carries TRBV5-6 and TRBJ2-7; 10 nucleotides align to TRBD2. V lost 0 bases and J lost 2; bases outside the gene matches: 5. Germline assignment: CDR1 SGHDT and CDR2 YYEEEE. The CDR3 runs to 16 residues. The CDR3 is CASSLGGLAGAYEQYV. The CDR3 bases are TGTGCCAGCAGCTTGGGGGGGCTAGCGGGAGCCTACGAGCAGTACGTC.

In the case of this clone: Germline and junction disagree at one end, which may indicate a read error. V gene TRBV20-1 combines with J gene TRBJ1-2; TRBD1 agrees at 10 bases. The CDR3 spans 11 residues. Germline CDR1 DFQATT, CDR2 SNEGSKA (reference sequence). DNA for the CDR3: TGCAGTGCTTCCCCCGGACAGGGGGTGCTCTTC. This gives the protein CSASPGQGVLF.

The chain carries TRBV7-9 and TRBJ2-3; the D call may be TRBD1 or TRBD2 (6 bases each). CDR1 SEHNR and CDR2 FQNEAQ come from the germline V gene (reference sequence). The CDR3 has 16 residues. The V gene lost 2 bases and the J gene lost 4 bases, with 16 bases spanning the gap. In DNA form, the CDR3 reads TGTGCCAGCAGCTTAACGGGGGCGCTCGTCGCAGATACGCAGTATTTT. Its protein is CASSLTGALVADTQYF.

The V call is TRBV6-5, the J call TRBJ1-1; a weak D match, TRBD1 (5 bases). The germline V gene encodes CDR1 MNHEY and CDR2 SVGAGI. V was trimmed by 5 bases and J by 4 bases, leaving 14 bases between them. The CDR3 covers 14 residues. DNA for the CDR3: TGTGCCAGCAGTCGGGGGGGTAGGGTCACTGAAGCTTTCTTT. As protein: CASSRGGRVTEAFF.

This clone was picked up a small number of times. This chain connects TRBV4-1 to TRBJ1-3; a possible D gene is TRBD1 (5 bases). The ends were cut back, 1 base at V and 4 bases at J, with 11 bases in the middle. CDR1 and CDR2 from the germline V gene are MGHRA and YSYEKL. The CDR3 is 15 residues long. CDR3 sequence: CASSQGGAKGNTIYF. The CDR3 DNA follows: TGCGCCAGCAGCCAAGGCGGGGCGAAAGGAAACACCATATATTTT.

Here the CDR3 DNA reads TGTGCCAGTAGTGCGCCGGGACTACCCTACGAGCAGTACTTC. Encoded protein: CASSAPGLPYEQYF. The chain has TRBV19 and TRBJ2-7; 7 bases are shared with TRBD2. The germline V gene has CDR1 LNHDA and CDR2 SQIVND (reference sequence). Trimming cost V 5 bases and J 2 bases; bases outside gene matches: 6. There are 14 residues in the CDR3.

The chain links TRBV14 to TRBJ2-1; 8 bases align to TRBD2. CDR1 SGHDN and CDR2 FVKESK come from the germline V gene. V was pared by 1 base and J by 9 bases, with 20 bases of the junction left unmatched. The CDR3 sequence is 19 residues long. The CDR3 sequence is CASSQGPSGPTLKRGEQFF. DNA of the CDR3: TGTGCCAGCAGCCAAGGGCCTAGCGGGCCAACACTTAAAAGGGGTGAGCAGTTCTTC.

The chain joins TRBV5-5 to TRBJ1-5, with 7 positions matching TRBD1. The CDR3 contains 15 residues. V trimming: 0 bases; J trimming: 5 bases; junction bases outside the gene matches: 5. Germline V gene data show CDR1 as SGHKS and CDR2 as YYEKEE (reference sequence). CDR3 nucleotide sequence: TGTGCCAGCAGCTTGGAGGTGACAGGGTATCAGCCCCAGCATTTT. The encoded protein is CASSLEVTGYQPQHF.

This clone has only one observation. The CDR3 coding sequence is TGTGCCAGCAGCTCACAGGGGAAAAGGGACAATGAGCAGTTCTTC. Protein: CASSSQGKRDNEQFF. V and J are TRBV11-3 and TRBJ2-1, with 7 bases fitting TRBD1. In germline, CDR1 is SGHNT, CDR2 YENEEA. V lost 4 bases and J lost 5; bases outside the gene matches: 8. The CDR3 is 15 amino acids.

V is TRBV27 and J is TRBJ1-2; TRBD1 is a possible D gene (6 bases). This CDR3 spans 14 amino acids. Germline values: CDR1 MNHEY, CDR2 SMNVEV (reference sequence). Trimming removed 8 bases from V and 4 bases from J, with 17 bases in between. The CDR3 here is CASSDPGVSYGYTF. CDR3 bases: TGTGCCAGCTCAGATCCAGGGGTTAGCTATGGCTACACCTTC.

This clone has only a few counts. The chain has TRBV7-8 and TRBJ2-7, with TRBD2 identical over 9 bases. CDR3 length: 19 residues. The junction had 17 bases not matched to a gene; V was cut back by 1 base and J by 4 bases. Looked up from germline, CDR1 is SGHVS and CDR2 is FQNEAQ. The chain's CDR3 is CASSLVGGDPGLAAYEQYF. CDR3 DNA: TGTGCCAGCAGCTTAGTAGGGGGGGACCCGGGACTAGCCGCGTACGAGCAGTACTTC. Variable domain in full (rest from reference TRBV7-8 and TRBJ2-7): GAGVSQSPRYKVAKRGQDVALRCDPISGHVSLFWYQQALGQGPEFLTYFQNEAQLDKSGLPSDRFFAERPEGSVSTLKIQRTQQEDSAVYLCASSLVGGDPGLAAYEQYFGPGTRLTVT.

The chain couples TRBV11-2 to TRBJ1-2, with 7 bases matching TRBD1. The CDR3 extends over 13 amino acids. Looked up from germline, CDR1 is SGHAT and CDR2 is FQNNGV. Trimming cost V 3 bases and J 8 bases; bases outside gene matches: 6. The DNA for the CDR3 is TGTGCCAGCAGCTTTACTACAGGGGTAGGCTACACCTTC. It encodes CASSFTTGVGYTF.

CDR3 protein: CASSVDRADEAFF. CDR3 bases: TGTGCCAGCAGTGTGGACAGAGCCGACGAAGCTTTCTTT. V usage is TRBV6-1 and J usage is TRBJ1-1; D is perhaps TRBD1 (6 bases). The V gene's germline CDR1 is MNHNS and CDR2 SASEGT. The CDR3 is 13 residues long. The germline V and J ends were trimmed by 4 bases and 8 bases, with 14 bases remaining between them.

The gene calls are TRBV6-1 and TRBJ2-6, with no clear D. V lost 2 bases and J 3 bases, leaving 8 bases between the germline ends. Germline values: CDR1 MNHNS, CDR2 SASEGT. The CDR3 sequence is 15 residues long. In nucleotides, the CDR3 is TGTGCCAGCAGTGAATGGGCGAATGGGGCCAACGTCCTGACTTTC. It codes for CASSEWANGANVLTF.

DNA for the CDR3: TGTGCCACCAGCAGAGACATCGGGGGGACTAATGAAAAACTGTTTTTT. This sequence encodes CATSRDIGGTNEKLFF. The chain employs TRBV15 and TRBJ1-4, with D tentatively TRBD1 (5 bases). Trimming pared 0 bases from V and 2 bases from J, leaving 10 bases between. Per the germline V gene, CDR1 is LNHNV and CDR2 is YYDKDF (reference sequence). The CDR3 has 16 residues.

The chain joins TRBV19 to TRBJ2-5; D is uncertain. The CDR3 runs 13 residues. The V end was cut by 5 bases, the J end by 4 bases, with 11 bases between. Germline V gene lookup returns CDR1 LNHDA and CDR2 SQIVND (reference sequence). CDR3: CASSPTSRETQYF. The CDR3 DNA sequence: TGTGCCAGTAGTCCAACGAGCAGAGAGACCCAGTACTTC.

The chain carries TRBV5-1 and TRBJ1-5, with D hard to call. This CDR3 is built from 16 residues. The V end was cut by 0 bases, the J end by 0 bases, with 10 bases between. Germline CDR1 and CDR2: SGHRS and YFSETQ. CDR3 DNA sequence: TGCGCCAGCAGCTTGGGAGGCGGTAATAGCAATCAGCCCCAGCATTTT. It translates to CASSLGGGNSNQPQHF.

This clone has only a few counts. The chain employs TRBV6-5 and TRBJ1-2; tentatively, D is TRBD1 (6 bases). Germline V lookup: CDR1 MNHEY, CDR2 SVGAGI. This CDR3 spans 14 amino acids. Trimming shortened V by 0 bases and J by 8 bases, and 13 bases separated the two germline ends. The CDR3 DNA follows: TGTGCCAGCAGTTACTCGAGCAGGGGCAGGGGCTACACCTTC. It codes for CASSYSSRGRGYTF.

The chain joins TRBV7-8 to TRBJ2-7; unclear D gene. The V end lost 1 base, the J end lost 6 bases, and 10 bases lay between the germline ends. The germline V gene has CDR1 SGHVS and CDR2 FQNEAQ. The CDR3 totals 13 residues. The CDR3 sequence: CASSLGKGVEQYF. In DNA form, the CDR3 reads TGTGCCAGCAGCTTAGGGAAGGGTGTCGAGCAGTACTTC.